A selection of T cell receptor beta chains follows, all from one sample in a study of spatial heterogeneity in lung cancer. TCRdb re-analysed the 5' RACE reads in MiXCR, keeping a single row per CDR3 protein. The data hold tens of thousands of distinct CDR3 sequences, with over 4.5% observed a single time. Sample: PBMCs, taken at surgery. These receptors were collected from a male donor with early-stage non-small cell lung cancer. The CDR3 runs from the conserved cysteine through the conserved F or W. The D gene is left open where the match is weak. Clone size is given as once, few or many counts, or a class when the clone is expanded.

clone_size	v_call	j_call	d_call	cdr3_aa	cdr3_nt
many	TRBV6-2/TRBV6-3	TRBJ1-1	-	CASSPSDVFTEAFF	TGTGCCAGCAGTCCCTCCGACGTATTCACTGAAGCTTTCTTT
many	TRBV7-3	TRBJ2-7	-	CASSLESGKVQYF	TGTGCCAGCAGCTTAGAGTCGGGGAAAGTGCAGTACTTC
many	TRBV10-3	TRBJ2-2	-	CAITPGQGRGTGELFF	TGTGCCATCACGCCGGGACAAGGTCGTGGAACCGGGGAGCTGTTTTTT
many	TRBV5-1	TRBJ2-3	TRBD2	CASSLGSASGRTDTQYF	TGCGCCAGCAGCTTGGGTTCGGCTAGCGGGAGGACAGATACGCAGTATTTT
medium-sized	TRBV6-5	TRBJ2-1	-	CASSYQGPYNEQFF	TGTGCCAGCAGTTACCAGGGCCCGTACAATGAGCAGTTCTTC
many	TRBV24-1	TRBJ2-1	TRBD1	CATSAQDRAYNEQFF	TGTGCCACCAGTGCCCAGGACAGGGCTTACAATGAGCAGTTCTTC
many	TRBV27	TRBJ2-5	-	CASSFQETQYF	TGTGCCAGCAGTTTCCAAGAGACCCAGTACTTC
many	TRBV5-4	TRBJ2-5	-	CASSSSRDETQYF	TGTGCCAGCAGCTCAAGCAGGGACGAGACCCAGTACTTC
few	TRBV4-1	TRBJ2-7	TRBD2	CASSQGLAGGSSYEQYF	TGCGCCAGCAGCCAGGGGCTAGCGGGAGGGAGCTCCTACGAGCAGTACTTC
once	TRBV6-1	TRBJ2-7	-	CASSEGGFMDEQYF	TGTGCCAGCAGTGAAGGTGGCTTTATGGACGAGCAGTACTTC
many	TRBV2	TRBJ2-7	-	CASSPGRTARGSYEQYF	TGTGCCAGCAGTCCGGGCAGGACAGCCAGGGGATCCTACGAGCAGTACTTC
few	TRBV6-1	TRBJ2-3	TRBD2	CASSELGLAGGSTDTQYF	TGTGCCAGCAGTGAATTGGGACTAGCGGGAGGAAGCACAGATACGCAGTATTTT